These 23 T cell receptor beta chains came from one sample sequenced in a study of T cells and Merkel cell carcinoma outcomes. This table comes from immunoSEQ multiplex PCR, and its TCRdb copy is limited to in-frame clones, with some not included. This table has over 15,000 clones, approximately 80% appearing once. Sequences were obtained from tumor tissue from Merkel cell carcinoma. The receptors derive from a human donor with Merkel cell carcinoma.

CDR3 nucleotides: TGTGCCACCGGGCGAGAGACCCAGTACTTC. Protein: CATGRETQYF. This chain joins TRBV15 and TRBJ2-5; D gene uncertain. CDR3 length: 10 amino acids. In germline, CDR1 is LNHNV, CDR2 YYDKDF (reference sequence). Trimming shortened V by 8 bases and J by 4 bases, and 5 bases separated the two germline ends.

The CDR3 coding sequence is TGTGCCAGCAGTGGAGCGACAGGGAGGAAAACTGAAGCTTTCTTT. Its translation: CASSGATGRKTEAFF. The rearrangement joins TRBV5-4 to TRBJ1-1; 7 nucleotides line up with TRBD1. V was clipped by 5 bases and J by 5 bases; unmatched bases: 12. The CDR3 has 15 amino acids. The germline V gene encodes CDR1 SGHNT and CDR2 YYREEE (reference sequence).

This clone was found once. This chain uses TRBV5-1 with TRBJ1-3, with 12 bases identical to TRBD1. CDR3 length: 17 residues. CDR1 is SGHRS, CDR2 YFSETQ, per germline. The V segment lost 1 base and the J segment 3 bases; nucleotides outside the gene matches: 5. The CDR3 DNA reads TGCGCCAGCAGCTTGCCTGGGACAGGGGGCGGTGGAAACACCATATATTTT. This translates into CASSLPGTGGGGNTIYF.

This chain links TRBV27 with TRBJ2-5, with D perhaps TRBD2 (6 bases). The CDR3 spans 13 residues. Germline loops: CDR1 MNHEY, CDR2 SMNVEV (reference sequence). V was trimmed by 1 base and J by 3 bases, leaving 6 bases between them. CDR3 DNA: TGTGCCAGCAGTTTATGGGGGGAAGAGACCCAGTACTTC. This sequence encodes CASSLWGEETQYF.

The chain carries TRBV28 and TRBJ2-7; 12 bases agree with TRBD1. Trimming cost V 5 bases and J 6 bases; bases outside gene matches: 8. Germline CDR1 MDHEN, CDR2 SYDVKM. The CDR3 length is 15 residues. This chain's CDR3 is CASSPPGQGAFEQYF. DNA of the CDR3: TGTGCCAGCAGTCCACCGGGACAGGGGGCTTTCGAGCAGTACTTC.

The gene calls are TRBV6-1 and TRBJ1-1; maybe TRBD1 (6 bases). V was clipped by 7 bases and J by 4 bases, with 13 bases between them. This CDR3 is built from 13 residues. The V gene's germline CDR1 is MNHNS and CDR2 SASEGT. CDR3 DNA: TGTGCCAGCACCAAGGGGGGGAGCACTGAAGCTTTCTTT. It specifies CASTKGGSTEAFF.

This chain joins TRBV11-2 and TRBJ2-1; TRBD2 agrees at 9 bases. J lost 3 bases, V lost 0 bases, and 6 bases had no gene match. Germline V gene sequence: CDR1 SGHAT, CDR2 FQNNGV. The CDR3 consists of 17 residues. In nucleotides, the CDR3 is TGTGCCAGCAGCTTAGAGGCGTCGACTAGCGGCTACAATGAGCAGTTCTTC. As protein: CASSLEASTSGYNEQFF.

The sample holds one count of this clone. V gene TRBV9 combines with J gene TRBJ1-5; maybe TRBD1 (5 bases). Germline CDR1 SGDLS, CDR2 YYNGEE. The CDR3 runs 15 residues. V was trimmed by 0 bases and J by 5 bases, leaving 12 bases between them. The CDR3 is CASSVDVRGDQPQHF. DNA for the CDR3: TGTGCCAGCAGCGTAGATGTTAGGGGCGATCAGCCCCAGCATTTT.

The chain employs TRBV7-9 and TRBJ2-1, with a weak D call TRBD1 (5 bases). CDR3 length equals 13 residues. Germline-derived CDR1 and CDR2 are SEHNR and FQNEAQ (reference sequence). With 5 bases removed from V and 10 bases from J, the gap between germline ends came to 15 bases. CDR3 bases: TGTGCCAGCAGCCTTCGACAGCCAGAGGAGCAGTTCTTC. This sequence encodes CASSLRQPEEQFF.

The chain is built from TRBV5-6 and TRBJ2-5; a possible D gene is TRBD2 (6 bases). Trimming shortened V by 0 bases and J by 9 bases, and 18 bases separated the two germline ends. The CDR3 consists of 15 residues. Germline V lookup: CDR1 SGHDT, CDR2 YYEEEE. CDR3 sequence: CASSLEVLTGGAQYF. The CDR3 DNA is TGTGCCAGCAGCTTGGAAGTACTGACCGGGGGAGCCCAGTACTTC.

V and J are TRBV27 and TRBJ2-1, with TRBD1 matching over 10 bases. Germline V gene data show CDR1 as MNHEY and CDR2 as SMNVEV (reference sequence). The CDR3 covers 14 residues. Unmatched junction bases numbered 12, after V lost 11 bases and J lost 8 bases. The CDR3, as DNA: TGTGCCTGCGGGACAGGGGATTATGGCGATGAGCAGTTCTTC. Protein sequence: CACGTGDYGDEQFF.

The rearrangement links TRBV5-5 to TRBJ1-3; no reliable D call. This CDR3 comprises 17 residues. Germline CDR1 and CDR2: SGHKS and YYEKEE (reference sequence). V lost 1 base to trimming and J lost 2 bases, with 16 bases between them. CDR3 DNA sequence: TGTGCCAGCAGCTTGTTCTCCGAGGGCTCTACTGGAAACACCATATATTTT. The encoded protein is CASSLFSEGSTGNTIYF.

V is TRBV5-1 and J is TRBJ2-7; a possible D gene is TRBD2 (6 bases). CDR1 and CDR2 (germline): SGHRS, YFSETQ. V lost 0 bases, J lost 2 bases, and 12 bases lay in between. The CDR3 sequence is 15 residues long. This chain's CDR3 is CASSLGGRETYEQYF. CDR3 nucleotide sequence: TGCGCCAGCAGCTTGGGGGGACGGGAGACCTACGAGCAGTACTTC.

The chain combines TRBV11-1 with TRBJ2-1; 9 bases map to TRBD2. Germline V gene data show CDR1 as SGHAT and CDR2 as FQDESV (reference sequence). The CDR3 is made up of 14 amino acids. V gave up 6 bases and J gave up 3 bases; unmatched junction bases: 3. As DNA, the CDR3 is TGTGCCAGCAGGGAGCGGGGGGTCTACAATGAGCAGTTCTTC. Amino acid sequence: CASRERGVYNEQFF.

V usage is TRBV29-1 and J usage is TRBJ2-2, with 8 bases fitting TRBD1. The CDR3 runs to 13 residues. V shed 5 bases, J shed 4 bases, and the junction held 3 bases outside the gene matches. Looked up from germline, CDR1 is SQVTM and CDR2 is ANQGSEA. The CDR3: CSVFTGGTGELFF. The CDR3 DNA reads as TGCAGCGTTTTCACAGGGGGCACCGGGGAGCTGTTTTTT.

This chain joins TRBV28 and TRBJ2-3, with D hard to call. CDR1 and CDR2 (germline): MDHEN, SYDVKM. V gave up 5 bases and J gave up 0 bases, with 15 bases separating them. This CDR3 is built from 16 residues. The CDR3 DNA is TGTGCCAGCAGTCCCCCTCGACACCTTAGCACAGATACGCAGTATTTT. This encodes CASSPPRHLSTDTQYF.

The DNA of the CDR3 is TGCGCCAGCAGCCCAGAGCGTTATGGCTACACCTTC. Translating it yields CASSPERYGYTF. This chain joins TRBV5-1 and TRBJ1-2; no firm D call. The germline gives CDR1 SGHRS, CDR2 YFSETQ. Trimming left V 4 bases short and J 5 bases short, with 9 bases between. The CDR3 has 12 amino acids.

The gene calls are TRBV30 and TRBJ2-7, with D hard to call. Germline V gene sequence: CDR1 GTSNPN, CDR2 SVGIG (reference sequence). CDR3 size: 12 residues. V shed 1 base and J shed 1 base, with 5 bases lying between them. Here the CDR3 DNA reads TGTGCCTGGAGTGGTGGATCCTACGAGCAGTACTTC. Protein: CAWSGGSYEQYF.

J is TRBJ1-6 and V is TRBV6-5; TRBD1 agrees at 7 bases. Germline-derived CDR1 and CDR2 are MNHEY and SVGAGI. This CDR3 region has 14 residues. Losses at the gene ends were 5 bases for V and 7 bases for J; bases not matched to a gene: 5. CDR3 DNA: TGTGCCAGCAGTACCCAGGACAGGAATTCACCCCTCCACTTT. It yields the protein CASSTQDRNSPLHF.

CDR3 loop: CASSLDPQLDLNTGELFF. The DNA of the CDR3 is TGTGCCAGCAGCTTAGACCCCCAGCTAGACTTAAACACCGGGGAGCTGTTTTTT. The chain has TRBV7-2 and TRBJ2-2; no firm D call. V shed 1 base and J shed 2 bases, with 17 bases lying between them. The CDR3 spans 18 residues. Germline V gene sequence: CDR1 SGHTA, CDR2 FQGNSA.

V gene TRBV7-6 combines with J gene TRBJ1-2; the match to TRBD1 covers 9 bases. V lost 5 bases, J lost 6 bases, and 7 bases stayed unmatched. Looked up from germline, CDR1 is SGHVS and CDR2 is FNYEAQ. The CDR3 is 14 amino acids. CDR3 sequence reads: CASSVGQGGDGYTF. In DNA form, the CDR3 reads TGTGCCAGCAGCGTGGGACAGGGTGGTGATGGCTACACCTTC.

The rearrangement joins TRBV10-3 to TRBJ1-1, with D maybe TRBD1 (6 bases). Germline V gene sequence: CDR1 ENHRY, CDR2 SYGVKD. V was clipped by 2 bases and J by 12 bases, with 19 bases between them. The CDR3 covers 14 residues. The CDR3: CAISEPRGGGITFF. In DNA form, the CDR3 reads TGTGCCATCAGTGAGCCCCGAGGGGGGGGCATTACTTTCTTT.

The table lists this clone with a few counts. The J gene is TRBJ2-2, the V gene TRBV7-2; D ambiguous. Trimming removed 5 bases from V and 3 bases from J, with 13 bases in between. The CDR3 contains 15 residues. Germline loops: CDR1 SGHTA, CDR2 FQGNSA. CDR3: CASSPYRPDTGELFF. In nucleotides, the CDR3 is TGTGCCAGCAGCCCCTACCGGCCGGACACCGGGGAGCTGTTTTTT.